Given below is one TCR beta chain in context. The data are from a study of blood T cell repertoires in COVID-19. Authors' processing steps: It was from reference gene primer amplification that nucleated cell counts were estimated. The method was immunoSEQ multiplex PCR; TCRdb's version includes in-frame clones alone and lacks a portion of them. V and J calls and clone size follow that table, whereas D and trimming were derived from the DNA. The table shows roughly 290,000 clones, with approximately 88% occurring only once. Participant-given clinical history determined each cohort assignment. Among Cohort 3 donors, those recovered had two negative PCRs, clearance, or symptom resolution. Sequencing was done on a sample of PBMCs or T cells enriched from blood (not recorded which). The sequence derives from a woman in her forties who had recovered from COVID-19.

The CDR3 here is CASSFIRQTDTQYF. CDR3 nucleotide sequence: TGTGCCAGCAGCTTCATCAGACAGACAGATACGCAGTATTTT. This chain uses TRBV11-2 with TRBJ2-3; a possible D gene is TRBD1 (5 bases). The CDR3 runs to 14 residues. V was cut by 3 bases and J by 3 bases, with 10 bases left in between. Looked up from germline, CDR1 is SGHAT and CDR2 is FQNNGV.